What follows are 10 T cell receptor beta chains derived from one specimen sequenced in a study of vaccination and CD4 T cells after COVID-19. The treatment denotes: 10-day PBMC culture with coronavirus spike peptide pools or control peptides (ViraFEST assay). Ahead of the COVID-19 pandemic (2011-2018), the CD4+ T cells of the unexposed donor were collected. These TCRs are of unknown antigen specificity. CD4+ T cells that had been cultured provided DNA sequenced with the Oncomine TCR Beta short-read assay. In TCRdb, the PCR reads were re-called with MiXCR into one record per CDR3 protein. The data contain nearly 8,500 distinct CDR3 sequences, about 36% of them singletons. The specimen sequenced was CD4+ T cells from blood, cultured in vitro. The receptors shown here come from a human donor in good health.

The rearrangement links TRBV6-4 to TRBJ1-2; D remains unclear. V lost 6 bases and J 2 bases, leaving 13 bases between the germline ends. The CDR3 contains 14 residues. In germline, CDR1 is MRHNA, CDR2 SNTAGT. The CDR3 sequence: CASRYKGSNYGYTF. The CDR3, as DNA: TGTGCCAGCAGGTACAAGGGCTCCAACTATGGCTACACCTTC.

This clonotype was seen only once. The CDR3 sequence is CASSRDRGWNIQYF. In DNA, the CDR3 is TGTGCCAGCTCACGGGACAGAGGGTGGAACATTCAGTACTTC. This rearrangement joins TRBV18 to TRBJ2-4, with 7 nucleotides matching TRBD1. The CDR3 covers 14 residues. The trim removed 4 bases at V and 7 bases at J, leaving 7 bases unmatched. The germline CDR1 and CDR2 sequences are KGHSH and LQKENI.

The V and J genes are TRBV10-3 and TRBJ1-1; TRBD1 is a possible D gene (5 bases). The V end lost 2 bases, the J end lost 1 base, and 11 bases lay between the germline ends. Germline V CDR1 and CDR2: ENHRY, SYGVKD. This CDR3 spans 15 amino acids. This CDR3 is CAISERGNPNTEAFF. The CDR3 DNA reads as TGTGCCATCAGTGAGAGGGGAAATCCGAACACTGAAGCTTTCTTT.

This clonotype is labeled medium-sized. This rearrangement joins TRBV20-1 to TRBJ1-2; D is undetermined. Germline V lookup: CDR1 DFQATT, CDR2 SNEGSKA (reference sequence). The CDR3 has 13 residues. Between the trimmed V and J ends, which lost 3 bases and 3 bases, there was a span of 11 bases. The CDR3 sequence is CSARGRVDYGYTF. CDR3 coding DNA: TGCAGTGCTAGGGGTAGGGTAGACTATGGCTACACCTTC.

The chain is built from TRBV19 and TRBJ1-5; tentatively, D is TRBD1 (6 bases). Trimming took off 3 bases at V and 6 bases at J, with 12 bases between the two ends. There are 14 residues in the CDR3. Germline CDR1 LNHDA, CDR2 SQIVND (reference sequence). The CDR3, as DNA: TGTGCCAGTAGTATTAAGGGGGAAGGTCAGCCCCAGCATTTT. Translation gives CASSIKGEGQPQHF. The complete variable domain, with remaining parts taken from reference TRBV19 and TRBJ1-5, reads DGGITQSPKYLFRKEGQNVTLSCEQNLNHDAMYWYRQDPGQGLRLIYYSQIVNDFQKGDIAEGYSVSREKKESFPLTVTSAQKNPTAFYLCASSIKGEGQPQHFGDGTRLSIL.

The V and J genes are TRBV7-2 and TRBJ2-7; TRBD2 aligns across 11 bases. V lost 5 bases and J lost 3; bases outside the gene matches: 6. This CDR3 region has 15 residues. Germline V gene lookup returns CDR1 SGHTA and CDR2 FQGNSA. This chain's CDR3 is CASSRNLAGGYEQYF. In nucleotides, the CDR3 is TGTGCCAGCAGCCGAAACCTAGCGGGGGGCTACGAGCAGTACTTC.

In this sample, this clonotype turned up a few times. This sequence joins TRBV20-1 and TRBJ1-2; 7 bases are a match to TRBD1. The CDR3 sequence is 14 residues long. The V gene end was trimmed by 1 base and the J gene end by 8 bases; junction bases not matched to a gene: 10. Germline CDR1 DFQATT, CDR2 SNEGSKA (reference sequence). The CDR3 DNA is TGCAGTGCTAGAGGTGAGACAGGGCTGTTCGGCTACACCTTC. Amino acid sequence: CSARGETGLFGYTF.

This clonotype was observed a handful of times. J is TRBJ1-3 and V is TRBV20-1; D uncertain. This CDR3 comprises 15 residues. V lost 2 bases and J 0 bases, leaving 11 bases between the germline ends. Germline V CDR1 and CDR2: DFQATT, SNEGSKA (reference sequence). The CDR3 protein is CSARTAGFSGNTIYF. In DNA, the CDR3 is TGCAGTGCTAGAACTGCAGGCTTCTCTGGAAACACCATATATTTT.

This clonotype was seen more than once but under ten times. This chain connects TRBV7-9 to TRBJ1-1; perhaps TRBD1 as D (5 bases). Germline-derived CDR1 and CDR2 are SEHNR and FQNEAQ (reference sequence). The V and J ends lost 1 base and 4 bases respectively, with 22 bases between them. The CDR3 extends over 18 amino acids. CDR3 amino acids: CASSLVRGAKLDGTEAFF. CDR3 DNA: TGTGCCAGCAGCTTAGTGAGGGGAGCAAAATTAGACGGCACTGAAGCTTTCTTT.

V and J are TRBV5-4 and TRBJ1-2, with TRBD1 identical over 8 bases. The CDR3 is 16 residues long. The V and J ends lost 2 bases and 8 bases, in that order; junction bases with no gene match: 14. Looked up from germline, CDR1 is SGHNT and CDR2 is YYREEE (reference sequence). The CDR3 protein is CASSFGVLSRGPGYTF. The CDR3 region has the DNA TGTGCCAGCAGCTTCGGGGTCCTAAGCAGGGGGCCCGGCTACACCTTC.